One and the same sample provided the 12 T cell receptor beta chains below, sequenced in a study of blood T cell repertoires in COVID-19. The repertoire was sequenced with immunoSEQ multiplex PCR; TCRdb's copy has only in-frame clones and lacks some. Of just under 150,000 clones in the sample, roughly 81% are singletons; the top ten hold about 2.6%. The sequencing sample was made of peripheral blood. The receptors stem from a human donor with acute or convalescent COVID-19. The donor label of this sample is uncertain.

The rearrangement uses TRBV4-1 and TRBJ2-1; D uncertain. In germline, CDR1 is MGHRA, CDR2 YSYEKL. The CDR3 totals 16 residues. Trimming removed 1 base at V and 0 bases at J, with 10 bases between. Here the CDR3 reads CASSQVWAASYNEQFF. The CDR3 DNA follows: TGCGCCAGCAGCCAAGTTTGGGCAGCCTCCTACAATGAGCAGTTCTTC.

The chain employs TRBV21-1 and TRBJ2-1; the listed D gene, TRBD1, was not tested against the DNA. TRBV21-1 is a documented pseudogene. There are 13 residues in the CDR3. Here the CDR3 reads CASRTTHYNEQFF. The CDR3 DNA sequence: TGTGCCAGCAGGACGACACATTACAATGAGCAGTTCTTC.

This clone appeared once. This chain links TRBV7-6 with TRBJ2-1; TRBD2 matches 11 bases. The CDR3 runs 16 residues. Germline CDR1 reads SGHVS; CDR2 reads FNYEAQ. After removal of 5 bases from V and 5 bases from J, the junction contained 8 bases not matched to a gene. The CDR3 region is CASSIPGLAVNNEQFF. CDR3 nucleotide sequence: TGTGCCAGCAGCATACCGGGACTAGCGGTAAACAATGAGCAGTTCTTC. Using reference TRBV7-6 and TRBJ2-1 for the parts outside the CDR3, the full variable domain is GAGVSQSPRYKVTKRGQDVALRCDPISGHVSLYWYRQALGQGPEFLTYFNYEAQQDKSGLPNDRFSAERPEGSISTLTIQRTEQRDSAMYRCASSIPGLAVNNEQFFGPGTRLTVL.

V gene TRBV7-8 combines with J gene TRBJ2-4; TRBD2 might be the D (6 bases). V was trimmed by 7 bases and J by 2 bases, leaving 15 bases between them. Germline V gives CDR1 SGHVS, CDR2 FQNEAQ. This CDR3 spans 15 amino acids. CDR3 DNA: TGTGCCAGCACCCCCTATGGGGGGACCAAAAACATTCAGTACTTC. Its translation: CASTPYGGTKNIQYF.

The chain links TRBV3-1 (or the pseudogene TRBV3-2) to TRBJ1-1; D is undetermined. Germline V gives CDR1 LGHDT, CDR2 YNNKEL (reference sequence). The CDR3 consists of 14 residues. V was pared by 1 base and J by 0 bases, with 6 bases between. CDR3 region: CASSQGPVNTEAFF. DNA of the CDR3: TGTGCCAGCAGCCAAGGCCCGGTGAACACTGAAGCTTTCTTT.

CDR3 region: CASSRQSGTGDSPLHF. In DNA form, the CDR3 reads TGTGCCAGCAGCCGCCAATCCGGGACAGGGGATTCACCCCTCCACTTT. The chain recombines TRBV5-4 with TRBJ1-6, with 10 bases identical to TRBD1. Germline V CDR1 and CDR2: SGHNT, YYREEE (reference sequence). V lost 4 bases, J lost 8 bases, and 9 bases stayed unmatched. This CDR3 spans 16 amino acids.

The chain joins TRBV6-1 to TRBJ2-7, with D unclear. Trimming took 1 base from V and 3 from J, leaving 7 bases between them. This CDR3 contains 13 residues. Germline V CDR1 and CDR2: MNHNS, SASEGT. CDR3 nucleotide sequence: TGTGCCAGCAGTGAAGTCTACCTCTACGAGCAGTACGTC. Amino acids: CASSEVYLYEQYV.

The genes are TRBV7-2 and TRBJ1-2, with D tentatively TRBD1 (5 bases). The CDR3 length is 12 residues. Trimming removed 2 bases at V and 8 bases at J, with 9 bases between. The germline CDR1 and CDR2 sequences are SGHTA and FQGNSA. As DNA, the CDR3 is TGTGCCAGCAGCTTAAACAGGCAAGGCTACACCTTC. This encodes CASSLNRQGYTF.

The chain links TRBV15 to TRBJ1-3; 7 bases agree with TRBD1. This CDR3 has 16 residues. V lost 4 bases, J lost 0 bases, and 6 bases stayed unmatched. The V gene's germline CDR1 is LNHNV and CDR2 YYDKDF (reference sequence). Here the CDR3 reads CATSKDRPHSGNTIYF. CDR3 nucleotide sequence: TGTGCCACCAGCAAGGACAGGCCACACTCTGGAAACACCATATATTTT.

This chain connects TRBV15 to TRBJ1-2; the D gene is possibly TRBD1 (6 bases). V was cut by 1 base and J by 4 bases, with 25 bases left in between. This CDR3 has 19 amino acids. Germline CDR1 LNHNV, CDR2 YYDKDF (reference sequence). The CDR3 spells CATSRVPFHLTGYAYGYTF. CDR3 sequence (DNA): TGTGCCACCAGCAGAGTTCCGTTTCACCTTACAGGGTACGCCTATGGCTACACCTTC.

The gene calls are TRBV5-6 and TRBJ1-3; the D gene is possibly TRBD1 (5 bases). V gave up 4 bases and J gave up 2 bases, with 13 bases separating them. The CDR3 is 15 residues long. Germline CDR1 SGHDT, CDR2 YYEEEE. The CDR3 region is CASSPQGGTGNTIYF. The CDR3 coding sequence is TGTGCCAGCAGCCCCCAGGGAGGGACTGGAAACACCATATATTTT.

With regard to this clone: One junction end disagrees with the germline gene, perhaps due to a read error. V usage is TRBV11-3 and J usage is TRBJ2-5; 8 bases fit TRBD2. Germline V gives CDR1 SGHNT, CDR2 YENEEA. CDR3 length: 17 residues. DNA of the CDR3: TGTGCCCGCAGCTTAGCGGGGCGGGGGCGGATGGCAGAGACCCAGTACTTC. The encoded protein is CARSLAGRGRMAETQYF.